This T cell receptor (beta chain) was documented in a study of CD8 T cells in ankylosing spondylitis. Study-wide results and limits: Disease-linked clones reportedly concentrated significantly in matched ankylosing spondylitis synovial fluid.

In this sample, this clonotype turned up a few times. Its antigen is unknown. Libraries of TCR beta came from quantitative 5'-RACE with molecular barcodes. TCRdb re-called the 5' RACE reads with MiXCR, one entry per CDR3 protein. The sample carries a few hundred thousand distinct CDR3 sequences, over 15% recorded once. The germline V gene has CDR1 MNHEY and CDR2 SMNVEV (reference sequence). J lost 2 bases, V lost 7 bases, and 8 bases had no gene match. The CDR3 contains 15 residues. The TCR originated in a male donor with ankylosing spondylitis or in good health (not recorded which). The chain couples TRBV27 to TRBJ2-1; 7 bases match TRBD1. The sequencing sample was made of blood, either unsorted or a sorted T cell fraction (not recorded which). CDR3 nucleotide sequence: TGTGCCAGCAAATTGAGAACAGGGGCCTACAATGAGCAGTTCTTC. It specifies CASKLRTGAYNEQFF.